What follows are 26 T cell receptor beta chains derived from one specimen sequenced in a study of monozygotic twins with inflammatory bowel disease. TCRdb re-called the 5' RACE reads and shows each CDR3 protein once, DNA omitted. There are about 440,000 distinct CDR3 sequences in the sample, with about 2.6% held by the top ten. Material for sequencing was blood. Every receptor here comes from a human donor with ulcerative colitis or Crohn's disease, or a healthy co-twin of an affected twin (not recorded which).

The chain combines TRBV6-5 with TRBJ1-1; TCRdb reports TRBD1, a call that lacks DNA to check it against. This CDR3 is built from 15 residues. The V gene's germline CDR1 is MNHEY and CDR2 SVGAGI. CDR3 amino acids: CASSYPEGVNTEAFF.

The chain recombines TRBV7-3 with TRBJ1-6; with no DNA, the TCRdb D assignment of TRBD1 cannot be verified. Per germline, CDR1 SGHTA and CDR2 FQGTGA. The CDR3 is made up of 15 amino acids. The CDR3: CASSLTSGLDSPLHF. The entire variable domain, with the rest obtained from reference TRBV7-3 and TRBJ1-6, is as follows: GAGVSQTPSNKVTEKGKYVELRCDPISGHTALYWYRQSLGQGPEFLIYFQGTGAADDSGLPNDRFFAVRPEGSVSTLKIQRTERGDSAVYLCASSLTSGLDSPLHFGNGTRLTVT.

The V gene is TRBV10-3, the J gene TRBJ1-2. Per germline, CDR1 ENHRY and CDR2 SYGVKD. This CDR3 is built from 14 residues. The chain's CDR3 is CAITLEPTNYGYTF.

CDR3 in amino acids: CASSQGASGGAETQYF. This sequence joins TRBV4-1 and TRBJ2-5; with no DNA, the TCRdb D assignment of TRBD2 cannot be verified. The germline gives CDR1 MGHRA, CDR2 YSYEKL. The CDR3 loop spans 16 amino acids.

CDR3 amino acids: CASSSTTGGQETQYF. This sequence joins TRBV5-1 and TRBJ2-5; TCRdb calls TRBD1, which cannot be checked without DNA. The CDR3 consists of 15 residues. The germline V gene has CDR1 SGHRS and CDR2 YFSETQ.

V usage is TRBV5-1 and J usage is TRBJ1-3; the TCRdb D gene call, TRBD1, has no DNA to confirm it. Germline CDR1 reads SGHRS; CDR2 reads YFSETQ. The CDR3 has 16 amino acids. CDR3 sequence: CASSLAGENRGDTIYF.

This sequence joins TRBV7-3 and TRBJ2-3. In germline, CDR1 is SGHTA, CDR2 FQGTGA. The CDR3 runs to 13 residues. CDR3 in amino acids: CASSLTATDTQYF.

The chain carries TRBV5-1 and TRBJ1-6. CDR3 size: 17 residues. CDR1 SGHRS and CDR2 YFSETQ come from the germline V gene. The CDR3 region is CASSLAPTDSYNSPLHF.

The rearrangement uses TRBV6-2 or TRBV6-3 and TRBJ1-1. This CDR3 is built from 15 residues. Germline V gives CDR1 MNHEY, CDR2 SVGEGT. CDR3 sequence reads: CASNLPWVSNTEAFF.

The chain employs TRBV10-3 and TRBJ2-7; TCRdb's D call, TRBD2, is unchecked because there is no DNA. Looked up from germline, CDR1 is ENHRY and CDR2 is SYGVKD. The length of the CDR3 is 14 residues. The CDR3 reads CAISGLAGVHEQYF.

The rearrangement links TRBV28 to TRBJ2-4; the D call of TRBD1 rests on TCRdb alone, since no DNA is present to check it. This CDR3 is 14 amino acids long. The germline CDR1 and CDR2 sequences are MDHEN and SYDVKM. The CDR3 sequence is CASSLQGARDIQYF.

V is TRBV7-9 and J is TRBJ1-1; TCRdb returns TRBD1, unconfirmable since there is no DNA. Germline CDR1 and CDR2: SEHNR and FQNEAQ (reference sequence). The CDR3 length is 15 residues. The CDR3 spells CASSYRQGMNTEAFF.

The chain combines TRBV11-2 with TRBJ2-1; lacking DNA, the TRBD2 call made by TCRdb goes unchecked. The CDR3 extends over 16 amino acids. From germline, CDR1 is SGHAT and CDR2 FQNNGV. The CDR3 sequence: CASSAGLAGIYNEQFF.

The chain's CDR3 is CAWSDGPNEKLFF. This chain connects TRBV30 to TRBJ1-4. The CDR3 consists of 13 residues. CDR1 and CDR2 (germline): GTSNPN, SVGIG (reference sequence).

V is TRBV7-8 and J is TRBJ2-3; TCRdb proposes TRBD1, but this gene call is untestable without DNA. The CDR3 totals 18 residues. CDR1 is SGHVS, CDR2 FQNEAQ, per germline. This chain's CDR3 is CASSLRMIGQGGRDTQYF.

The genes are TRBV10-3 and TRBJ2-5; TCRdb lists TRBD2, though no DNA is available to test this call. Per the germline V gene, CDR1 is ENHRY and CDR2 is SYGVKD. This CDR3 is built from 14 residues. CDR3 loop: CAISGGLAQETQYF.

The chain carries TRBV11-3 and TRBJ2-5; TCRdb names TRBD1, which stays unverified in the absence of DNA. The CDR3 is made up of 16 amino acids. The V gene's germline CDR1 is SGHNT and CDR2 YENEEA. CDR3 amino acids: CASSLGPSGGGETQYF. The full variable domain, its missing parts supplied by reference TRBV11-3 and TRBJ2-5, is EAGVVQSPRYKIIEKKQPVAFWCNPISGHNTLYWYLQNLGQGPELLIRYENEEAVDDSQLPKDRFSAERLKGVDSTLKIQPAELGDSAVYLCASSLGPSGGGETQYFGPGTRLLVL.

The CDR3 reads CAIGEVGSHGYTF. The chain uses TRBV10-3 and TRBJ1-2; the TRBD1 assignment by TCRdb is unverifiable without DNA. The germline CDR1 and CDR2 sequences are ENHRY and SYGVKD. CDR3 length: 13 residues.

CDR3 amino acids: CASSESAGVYQETQYF. The chain carries TRBV2 and TRBJ2-5; TCRdb's D call, TRBD1, is unchecked because there is no DNA. Looked up from germline, CDR1 is SNHLY and CDR2 is FYNNEI. The length of the CDR3 is 16 residues.

This chain joins TRBV6-5 and TRBJ2-3; with no DNA, the TCRdb D assignment of TRBD1 cannot be verified. The germline V gene encodes CDR1 MNHEY and CDR2 SVGAGI. The CDR3 sequence is 14 residues long. This CDR3 is CASRYRGGTDTQYF.

This chain uses TRBV20-1 with TRBJ2-1; with no DNA, the TCRdb D assignment of TRBD1 cannot be verified. CDR3 length: 15 residues. Germline CDR1 and CDR2: DFQATT and SNEGSKA (reference sequence). CDR3 protein: CSAPSLLGSYNEQFF.

V and J are TRBV5-1 and TRBJ2-3; TCRdb's D gene call, TRBD1, goes unchecked for lack of DNA. This CDR3 is built from 16 residues. The germline V gene encodes CDR1 SGHRS and CDR2 YFSETQ. The CDR3 sequence: CASSLGGGTGQDTQYF.

V gene TRBV11-1 combines with J gene TRBJ1-2. From germline, CDR1 is SGHAT and CDR2 FQDESV (reference sequence). This CDR3 has 16 residues. The CDR3 spells CASSPRGVPSYYGYTF. The full variable domain, completed using reference TRBV11-1 and TRBJ1-2, is EAEVAQSPRYKITEKSQAVAFWCDPISGHATLYWYRQILGQGPELLVQFQDESVVDDSQLPKDRFSAERLKGVDSTLKIQPAELGDSAMYLCASSPRGVPSYYGYTFGSGTRLTVV.

This rearrangement joins TRBV5-6 to TRBJ2-3; as DNA is missing, the TRBD2 call by TCRdb cannot be tested. This CDR3 is 11 amino acids long. Germline values: CDR1 SGHDT, CDR2 YYEEEE. The CDR3 spells CASSRENTQYF. The full variable domain, rest sourced from reference TRBV5-6 and TRBJ2-3, is DAGVTQSPTHLIKTRGQQVTLRCSPKSGHDTVSWYQQALGQGPQFIFQYYEEEERQRGNFPDRFSGHQFPNYSSELNVNALLLGDSALYLCASSRENTQYFGPGTRLTVL.

This rearrangement joins TRBV6-1 to TRBJ1-2. This CDR3 is built from 16 residues. CDR1 is MNHNS, CDR2 SASEGT, per germline. CDR3 loop: CASSERGMGANYGYTF.

The V call is TRBV20-1, the J call TRBJ2-2; TCRdb picks TRBD1, but there is no DNA to check that call. Looked up from germline, CDR1 is DFQATT and CDR2 is SNEGSKA (reference sequence). This CDR3 region has 17 residues. The CDR3 is CSARDRGGAPNTGELFF.